This T cell receptor beta chain was found in a study of T cell repertoires in cytomegalovirus infection. This clonotype was observed at least ten times. Its antigen remains unknown. TCRdb re-called the reads through MiXCR, storing one row per CDR3 protein. The table includes approximately 1,000,000 distinct CDR3 sequences, under 40% detected once. Sequenced here: cultured CD8+ T cells from PBMCs, sampled from culture after CMV antigen stimulation. The clonotype originates from a human donor in good health (CMV status not recorded). Some clones in this sample may be carry-over from other donors' samples.

Written as DNA, the CDR3 is TGTGCTAGTGGTTTGGTCAAAGGGGAGAAAGATTCACCCCTCCACTTT. The encoded protein is CASGLVKGEKDSPLHF. The rearrangement uses TRBV12-5 and TRBJ1-6; tentatively, D is TRBD1 (5 bases). The ends were cut back, 0 bases at V and 8 bases at J, with 14 bases in the middle. This CDR3 has 16 amino acids. CDR1 is LGHNT and CDR2 is FRNRAP in the germline V gene. The full variable domain, in which reference TRBV12-5 and TRBJ1-6 provide the parts outside the CDR3, is DARVTQTPRHKVTEMGQEVTMRCQPILGHNTVFWYRQTMMQGLELLAYFRNRAPLDDSGMPKDRFSAEMPDATLATLKIQPSEPRDSAVYFCASGLVKGEKDSPLHFGNGTRLTVT.